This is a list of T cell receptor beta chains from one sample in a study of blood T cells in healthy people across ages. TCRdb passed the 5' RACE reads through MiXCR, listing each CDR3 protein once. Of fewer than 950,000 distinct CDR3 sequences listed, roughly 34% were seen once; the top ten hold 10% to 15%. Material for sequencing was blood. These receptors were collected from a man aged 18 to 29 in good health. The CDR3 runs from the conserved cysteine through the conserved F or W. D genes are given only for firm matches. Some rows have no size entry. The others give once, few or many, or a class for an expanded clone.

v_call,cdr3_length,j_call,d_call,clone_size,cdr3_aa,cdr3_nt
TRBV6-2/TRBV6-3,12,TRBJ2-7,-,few,CASRDYDREQYF,TGTGCCAGCAGAGACTACGACAGAGAGCAGTACTTC
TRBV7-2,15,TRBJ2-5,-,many,CASSLARTTVETQYF,TGTGCCAGCAGCTTAGCTAGGACAACGGTGGAGACCCAGTACTTC
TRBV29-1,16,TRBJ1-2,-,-,CSVEEMKGSQGYGYTF,TGCAGCGTTGAAGAAATGAAAGGGAGTCAGGGATATGGCTACACCTTC
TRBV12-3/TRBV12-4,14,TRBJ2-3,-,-,CASGGVPSTDTQYF,TGTGCCAGCGGCGGTGTTCCTAGCACAGATACGCAGTATTTT
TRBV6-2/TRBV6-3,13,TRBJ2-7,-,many,CASSYAGRHEQYF,TGTGCCAGCAGTTACGCGGGTCGCCACGAGCAGTACTTC
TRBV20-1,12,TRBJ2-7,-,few,CSALRSPREQYF,TGCAGTGCTCTGAGGTCCCCACGCGAGCAGTACTTC
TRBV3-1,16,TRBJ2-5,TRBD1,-,CASSQGDRGHQETQYF,TGTGCCAGCAGCCAAGGGGACAGGGGGCACCAAGAGACCCAGTACTTC
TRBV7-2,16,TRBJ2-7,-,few,CASSLEGGTQGREQYF,TGTGCCAGCAGCTTAGAGGGGGGCACGCAGGGGCGTGAGCAGTACTTC
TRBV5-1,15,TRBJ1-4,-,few,CASSLALATNEKLFF,TGCGCCAGCAGCTTGGCCCTAGCAACTAATGAAAAACTGTTTTTT
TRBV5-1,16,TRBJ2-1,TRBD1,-,CASSSPGQRYQETQFF,TGCGCCAGCAGTTCGCCGGGACAGCGGTATCAAGAGACCCAGTTCTTC
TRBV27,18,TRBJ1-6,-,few,CASSSPQGSSSYNSPLHF,TGTGCCAGCAGTAGCCCACAGGGTAGCAGTTCCTATAATTCACCCCTCCACTTT
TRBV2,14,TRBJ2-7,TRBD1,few,CASRARTGSYEQYF,TGTGCCAGCAGGGCCAGGACAGGGTCCTACGAGCAGTACTTC
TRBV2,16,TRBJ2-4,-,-,CASSGPTGSDKNIQYF,TGTGCCAGCAGTGGGCCAACAGGGTCGGACAAAAACATTCAGTACTTC
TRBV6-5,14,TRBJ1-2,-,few,CASSHPTQRHGYTF,TGTGCCAGCAGCCACCCCACCCAGCGGCATGGCTACACCTTC
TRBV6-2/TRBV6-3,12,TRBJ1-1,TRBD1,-,CASSETGLEAFF,TGTGCCAGCAGTGAGACAGGGCTAGAAGCTTTCTTT
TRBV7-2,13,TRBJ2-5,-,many,CASSLAEVETQYF,TGTGCCAGCAGCTTAGCCGAAGTGGAGACCCAGTACTTC
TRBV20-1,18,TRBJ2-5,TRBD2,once,CSARILTGTSGGYNEQYF,TGCAGTGCTAGAATCTTAACCGGGACTAGCGGGGGCTACAATGAGCAGTACTTC